The 8 T cell receptor beta chains in this list originate from one sample, sequenced in a study of blood T cell repertoires in COVID-19. Clones were sequenced by immunoSEQ multiplex PCR, and TCRdb holds only the in-frame ones, with some missing. The sample has more than 150,000 clones, roughly 80% seen once; the top ten hold less than 15%. Source material: peripheral blood. These receptors were collected from a man aged 45 to 65 who had recovered from COVID-19.

The V call is TRBV2, the J call TRBJ2-7, with D possibly TRBD1 on 6 matching bases. CDR1 and CDR2 (germline): SNHLY, FYNNEI. V shed 6 bases and J shed 6 bases, with 12 bases lying between them. The CDR3 runs 12 residues. The CDR3 nucleotides read TGTGCCAGCAGACAGGGACCGACCGAGCAGTACTTC. It is translated as CASRQGPTEQYF.

The chain joins TRBV9 to TRBJ1-1; the D gene is possibly TRBD1 (5 bases). CDR3 length: 15 residues. CDR1 is SGDLS and CDR2 is YYNGEE in the germline V gene. V was cut by 2 bases and J by 0 bases, with 11 bases left in between. The CDR3 protein is CASSVGGLMNTEAFF. DNA of the CDR3: TGTGCCAGCAGCGTGGGGGGACTCATGAACACTGAAGCTTTCTTT.

This clone was counted once. The rearrangement uses TRBV30 and TRBJ2-7, with D possibly TRBD2 on 5 matching bases. The CDR3 contains 14 residues. The V gene's germline CDR1 is GTSNPN and CDR2 SVGIG (reference sequence). Trimming took 0 bases from V and 7 from J, leaving 16 bases between them. The CDR3 is CAWSVWGAPQEQYF. The CDR3 DNA follows: TGTGCCTGGAGTGTATGGGGAGCTCCCCAAGAGCAGTACTTC.

The rearrangement uses TRBV10-3 and TRBJ2-3, with 11 positions matching TRBD2. Losses at the gene ends were 6 bases for V and 0 bases for J; bases not matched to a gene: 11. The CDR3 has 18 amino acids. Germline loops: CDR1 ENHRY, CDR2 SYGVKD. The CDR3 DNA follows: TGTGCCATCAGGGATAGGACTAGCGGGTATGCTAGCACAGATACGCAGTATTTT. This encodes CAIRDRTSGYASTDTQYF.

A few counts support this clone. The CDR3 loop is CASSIAFTDTQYF. Written as DNA, the CDR3 is TGTGCCAGTAGTATAGCGTTCACAGATACGCAGTATTTT. V gene TRBV19 combines with J gene TRBJ2-3; no definite D call. Germline V gives CDR1 LNHDA, CDR2 SQIVND (reference sequence). Trimming pared 1 base from V and 2 bases from J, leaving 4 bases between. The CDR3 loop spans 13 amino acids.

The V and J genes are TRBV2 and TRBJ2-1; D not certain. There are 12 residues in the CDR3. V was pared by 4 bases and J by 3 bases, with 4 bases between. Germline CDR1 and CDR2: SNHLY and FYNNEI. CDR3 coding DNA: TGTGCCAGCAGTGCAAACTACAATGAGCAGTTCTTC. It encodes CASSANYNEQFF.

This clone was detected only once. The rearrangement joins TRBV24-1 to TRBJ2-3; 9 bases fit TRBD1. Looked up from germline, CDR1 is KGHDR and CDR2 is SFDVKD. There are 17 residues in the CDR3. The V gene end was trimmed by 4 bases and the J gene end by 6 bases; junction bases not matched to a gene: 13. The DNA of the CDR3 is TGTGCCACCAGTGACCATACCGGGACAGGGTTTGCTGATACGCAGTATTTT. Protein: CATSDHTGTGFADTQYF.

The V gene is TRBV6-4, the J gene TRBJ1-5; D call uncertain. The CDR3 is 15 residues long. V was trimmed by 6 bases and J by 2 bases, leaving 14 bases between them. The germline V gene encodes CDR1 MRHNA and CDR2 SNTAGT. In DNA, the CDR3 is TGTGCCAGCAGAGGAGGAGAGGGTCGCAATCAGCCCCAGCATTTT. This translates into CASRGGEGRNQPQHF.